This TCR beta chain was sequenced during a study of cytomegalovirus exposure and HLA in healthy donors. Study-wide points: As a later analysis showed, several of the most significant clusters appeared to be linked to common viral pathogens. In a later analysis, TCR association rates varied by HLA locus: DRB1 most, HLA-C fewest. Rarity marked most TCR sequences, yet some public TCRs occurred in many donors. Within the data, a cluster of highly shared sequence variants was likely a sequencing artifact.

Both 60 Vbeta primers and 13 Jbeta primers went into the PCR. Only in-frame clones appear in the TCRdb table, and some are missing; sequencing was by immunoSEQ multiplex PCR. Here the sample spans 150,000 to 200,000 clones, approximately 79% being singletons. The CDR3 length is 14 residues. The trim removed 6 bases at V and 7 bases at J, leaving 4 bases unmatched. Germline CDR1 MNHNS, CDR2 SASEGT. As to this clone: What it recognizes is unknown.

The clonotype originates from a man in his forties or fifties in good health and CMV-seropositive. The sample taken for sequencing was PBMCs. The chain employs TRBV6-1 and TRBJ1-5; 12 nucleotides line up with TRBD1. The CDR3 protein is CASRAGTGGQPQHF. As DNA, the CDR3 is TGTGCCAGCAGGGCCGGGACAGGGGGCCAGCCCCAGCATTTT.